Listed below are T cell receptor beta chains from one sample, sequenced in a study of blood T cell repertoires in COVID-19. The assay was immunoSEQ multiplex PCR, and TCRdb's table has in-frame clones only and misses some. Of 90,000 to 150,000 clones in the sample, around 91% were seen once. The sequencing input was peripheral blood. Every receptor here comes from a man between 65 and 80 years old with active or convalescent COVID-19. CDR3s include the opening cysteine and the closing phenylalanine or tryptophan. The order of the fields is D gene, J gene, clone size, V gene, CDR3 DNA, CDR3 protein. The D gene is left open where the match is weak. Clone sizes are given selectively: once, few, many, or a class where the clone is expanded.

d_call: .; j_call: TRBJ2-1; clone_size: once; v_call: TRBV24-1; cdr3_nt: TGTGCCACCAGTGGGTCCGGAGACTCCTACAATGAGCAGTTCTTC; cdr3_aa: CATSGSGDSYNEQFF
d_call: .; j_call: TRBJ2-2; clone_size: .; v_call: TRBV2; cdr3_nt: TGTGCCAGCAGCCCGTACGGACAAAACGTCGGGGAGCTGTTTTTT; cdr3_aa: CASSPYGQNVGELFF
d_call: TRBD1; j_call: TRBJ1-4; clone_size: .; v_call: TRBV7-9; cdr3_nt: TGTGCCAGCAGCCTATGGACAGGGTTAAATGAAAAACTGTTTTTT; cdr3_aa: CASSLWTGLNEKLFF
d_call: .; j_call: TRBJ1-4; clone_size: .; v_call: TRBV19; cdr3_nt: TGTGCCAGTAGTTTCTGGCAGGATAATGAAAAACTGTTTTTT; cdr3_aa: CASSFWQDNEKLFF
d_call: .; j_call: TRBJ2-5; clone_size: .; v_call: TRBV19; cdr3_nt: TGTGCCAGCCGACCCACCGGGACTCTAAAAGAGACCCAGTACTTC; cdr3_aa: CASRPTGTLKETQYF
d_call: TRBD2; j_call: TRBJ2-7; clone_size: .; v_call: TRBV6-4; cdr3_nt: TGTGCCAGCAGTCCTTTAGCGGGAGACCTCTACGAGCAGTACTTC; cdr3_aa: CASSPLAGDLYEQYF
d_call: .; j_call: TRBJ1-2; clone_size: .; v_call: TRBV28; cdr3_nt: TGTGCCTACTCTACGGGGGGTCTTTCTAACTATGGCTACACCTTC; cdr3_aa: CAYSTGGLSNYGYTF
d_call: .; j_call: TRBJ2-2; clone_size: .; v_call: TRBV27; cdr3_nt: TGTGCCAGCAGTTTGCGGACCGGGGAGCTGTTTTTT; cdr3_aa: CASSLRTGELFF
d_call: .; j_call: TRBJ1-1; clone_size: .; v_call: TRBV29-1; cdr3_nt: TGCAGCGTTGGGGTCCAACAGGGGAACACTGAAGCTTTCTTT; cdr3_aa: CSVGVQQGNTEAFF
d_call: TRBD1; j_call: TRBJ1-4; clone_size: once; v_call: TRBV10-3; cdr3_nt: TGTGCCATCAGTGAGTCCCAGGGGGGAGATGAAAAACTGTTTTTT; cdr3_aa: CAISESQGGDEKLFF
d_call: TRBD1; j_call: TRBJ2-3; clone_size: .; v_call: TRBV28; cdr3_nt: TGTGCCAGCAGCAACAGGGGAAGGGATACGCAGTATTTT; cdr3_aa: CASSNRGRDTQYF
d_call: TRBD1; j_call: TRBJ2-6; clone_size: .; v_call: TRBV18; cdr3_nt: TGTGCCAGCTCACTATACCGGGACAGCTTATCTGGGGCCAACGTCCTGACTTTC; cdr3_aa: CASSLYRDSLSGANVLTF
d_call: TRBD1; j_call: TRBJ2-6; clone_size: .; v_call: TRBV18; cdr3_nt: TGTGCCAGCTCGCAAGGGACAGGGGGATCTGGGGCCAACGTCCTGACTTTC; cdr3_aa: CASSQGTGGSGANVLTF
d_call: .; j_call: TRBJ1-1; clone_size: .; v_call: TRBV5-1; cdr3_nt: TGCGCCAGCAGCAGCACGGGGGTGGCCACTGAAGCTTTCTTT; cdr3_aa: CASSSTGVATEAFF
d_call: .; j_call: TRBJ1-3; clone_size: .; v_call: TRBV28; cdr3_nt: TGTGCCAGCAGCCAGGGCCTCTCTGGAAACACCATATATTTT; cdr3_aa: CASSQGLSGNTIYF
d_call: .; j_call: TRBJ1-6; clone_size: .; v_call: TRBV28; cdr3_nt: TGTGCCAGCAGTTTACGAGACTACGGGTATAATTCACCCCTCCACTTT; cdr3_aa: CASSLRDYGYNSPLHF
d_call: .; j_call: TRBJ2-1; clone_size: .; v_call: TRBV19; cdr3_nt: TGTGCCAGTTGCTCTGGGCGGAGGGACAATGAGCAGTTCTTC; cdr3_aa: CASCSGRRDNEQFF
d_call: TRBD2; j_call: TRBJ2-1; clone_size: once; v_call: TRBV12-5; cdr3_nt: TGTGCTAGTGGTTTGGGGACTAGCGGGAGGGGGAGTGAGCAGTTCTTC; cdr3_aa: CASGLGTSGRGSEQFF
d_call: TRBD1; j_call: TRBJ1-3; clone_size: .; v_call: TRBV19; cdr3_nt: TGTGCCAGTAGTAACACAGGGGCTGGAAACACCATATATTTT; cdr3_aa: CASSNTGAGNTIYF
d_call: TRBD1; j_call: TRBJ2-5; clone_size: .; v_call: TRBV15; cdr3_nt: TGTGCCACCAGCAGTCCCCGGACAGGGGAGGGAGAGACCCAGTACTTC; cdr3_aa: CATSSPRTGEGETQYF
d_call: TRBD1; j_call: TRBJ1-5; clone_size: .; v_call: TRBV19; cdr3_nt: TGTGCCAGTAGTATCGGGGACAGGGTGCTGCCCCAGCATTTT; cdr3_aa: CASSIGDRVLPQHF
d_call: TRBD1; j_call: TRBJ1-2; clone_size: .; v_call: TRBV3-1/TRBV3-2; cdr3_nt: TGTGCCAGCAGCCTCCGGGGGGACAGGGGAGATGGCTACACCTTC; cdr3_aa: CASSLRGDRGDGYTF
d_call: .; j_call: TRBJ2-7; clone_size: .; v_call: TRBV6-5; cdr3_nt: TGTGCCAGCAGCCCCCGACAGGCCCGGGAGCAGTACTTC; cdr3_aa: CASSPRQAREQYF
d_call: TRBD2; j_call: TRBJ2-2; clone_size: many; v_call: TRBV28; cdr3_nt: TGTGCCAGCAGTTGGGGACTAGCGGGAGAGAACCCCGGGGAGCTGTTTTTT; cdr3_aa: CASSWGLAGENPGELFF
d_call: TRBD2; j_call: TRBJ2-1; clone_size: .; v_call: TRBV27; cdr3_nt: TGTGCCAGCATTCCCGGGACTAGCGGGAGGACCGAGCAGTTCTTC; cdr3_aa: CASIPGTSGRTEQFF
d_call: TRBD1; j_call: TRBJ1-4; clone_size: .; v_call: TRBV19; cdr3_nt: TGTGCCAGTAGCAAGGGGACAGGGGTTGAAAAACTGTTTTTT; cdr3_aa: CASSKGTGVEKLFF
d_call: .; j_call: TRBJ2-7; clone_size: .; v_call: TRBV28; cdr3_nt: TGTGCCAGCACCCCTTTCCCAGCGACCTACGAGCAGTACTTC; cdr3_aa: CASTPFPATYEQYF
d_call: TRBD1; j_call: TRBJ1-4; clone_size: .; v_call: TRBV7-9; cdr3_nt: TGTGCCAGCAGCCAAGCCGGGACAGGTGTCGAAAAACTGTTTTTT; cdr3_aa: CASSQAGTGVEKLFF
d_call: .; j_call: TRBJ1-2; clone_size: .; v_call: TRBV28; cdr3_nt: TGTGCCAGCTCCACTAATACCTATGGCTACACCTTC; cdr3_aa: CASSTNTYGYTF
d_call: TRBD1; j_call: TRBJ1-4; clone_size: once; v_call: TRBV10-3; cdr3_nt: TGTGCCATCAGTGACGTGATACAGGGACAGGGAAATGAAAAACTGTTTTTT; cdr3_aa: CAISDVIQGQGNEKLFF
d_call: .; j_call: TRBJ2-6; clone_size: .; v_call: TRBV7-2; cdr3_nt: TGTGCCAGCAGCTTAGAGGGAGTGTCTGGGGCCAACGTCCTGACTTTC; cdr3_aa: CASSLEGVSGANVLTF
d_call: TRBD1; j_call: TRBJ1-2; clone_size: .; v_call: TRBV29-1; cdr3_nt: TGCAGCGTTGAACGGACAGGGGCCTTTGGCTACACCTTC; cdr3_aa: CSVERTGAFGYTF
d_call: TRBD1; j_call: TRBJ2-6; clone_size: once; v_call: TRBV28; cdr3_nt: TGTGCCAGCAGGGGACAGGGGGCATATGGGGCCAACGTCCTGACTTTC; cdr3_aa: CASRGQGAYGANVLTF
d_call: .; j_call: TRBJ2-3; clone_size: .; v_call: TRBV18; cdr3_nt: TGTGCCAGCTCAGCGGACAGCTTTCTGAGCACAGATACGCAGTATTTT; cdr3_aa: CASSADSFLSTDTQYF
d_call: TRBD1; j_call: TRBJ2-7; clone_size: .; v_call: TRBV30; cdr3_nt: TGTGCCTGGACGAGCGACAGGGCCTACGAGCAGTACTTC; cdr3_aa: CAWTSDRAYEQYF
d_call: TRBD2; j_call: TRBJ2-1; clone_size: .; v_call: TRBV6-1; cdr3_nt: TGTGCCAGCAGTGAAGCGCTAGCGGGTGCCTGGTCCTACAATGAGCAGTTCTTC; cdr3_aa: CASSEALAGAWSYNEQFF
d_call: TRBD2; j_call: TRBJ2-3; clone_size: .; v_call: TRBV19; cdr3_nt: TGTGCCAGTAACGGGGAGACTAGCCTCACAGATACGCAGTATTTT; cdr3_aa: CASNGETSLTDTQYF
d_call: TRBD2; j_call: TRBJ2-1; clone_size: .; v_call: TRBV4-1; cdr3_nt: TGCGCCAGCAGCCAAGGTACCGGGACTAGCGGGAGGCCCTACAATGAGCAGTTCTTC; cdr3_aa: CASSQGTGTSGRPYNEQFF
d_call: .; j_call: TRBJ1-2; clone_size: few; v_call: TRBV7-9; cdr3_nt: TGTGCCAGCAGCTTAGGCGGGGCGGGGGCAACGGGGTATGGCTACACCTTC; cdr3_aa: CASSLGGAGATGYGYTF
d_call: .; j_call: TRBJ1-2; clone_size: .; v_call: TRBV29-1; cdr3_nt: TGCAGCGTTGACGTAAGGGGAACTTACTATGGCTACACCTTC; cdr3_aa: CSVDVRGTYYGYTF
d_call: TRBD2; j_call: TRBJ2-3; clone_size: .; v_call: TRBV7-7; cdr3_nt: TGTGCTAGCAGCCCCGATTCTAGCGGTACGCAGTATTTT; cdr3_aa: CASSPDSSGTQYF
d_call: .; j_call: TRBJ1-3; clone_size: .; v_call: TRBV6-4; cdr3_nt: TGTGCCAGCAAGGCCGGCCACGGGGACTCTGGAAACACCATATATTTT; cdr3_aa: CASKAGHGDSGNTIYF
d_call: .; j_call: TRBJ2-2; clone_size: .; v_call: TRBV6-1; cdr3_nt: TGTGCCAGCAGAGAAGACAGGTTGAACACCGGGGAGCTGTTTTTT; cdr3_aa: CASREDRLNTGELFF
d_call: .; j_call: TRBJ1-2; clone_size: once; v_call: TRBV15; cdr3_nt: TGTGCCACCAGCAGAGATGGGAGGGTAGGCTACACCTTC; cdr3_aa: CATSRDGRVGYTF
d_call: TRBD1; j_call: TRBJ1-3; clone_size: .; v_call: TRBV5-1; cdr3_nt: TGCGCCAGCAGCCACGCGGAGGGGGCAACGGGAAACACCATATATTTT; cdr3_aa: CASSHAEGATGNTIYF